These T cell receptor beta chains were read from a single sample in a study of cytomegalovirus exposure and HLA in healthy donors. Sequenced by immunoSEQ multiplex PCR; TCRdb stores in-frame clones only, minus some. The sample has more than 140,000 clones; roughly four fifths are singletons. Sequenced material: PBMCs. Every receptor here comes from a man aged 25-40 years in good health and CMV-seropositive. Both conserved end residues are part of each CDR3. Fields, in order: CDR3 DNA, CDR3 protein, D gene, clone size, J gene, V gene. D genes are given only for firm matches. Clone sizes are given selectively: once, few, many, or a class where the clone is expanded.

CDR3 DNA: TGTGCCAGCAGCTTGCAAGCGGGGGGGCCAGATACGCAGTATTTT; CDR3 protein: CASSLQAGGPDTQYF; D gene: TRBD2; clone size: few; J gene: TRBJ2-3; V gene: TRBV6-5
CDR3 DNA: TGTGCCAGCAGTGACGGCTCCCAGGGCGAGCAGTACTTC; CDR3 protein: CASSDGSQGEQYF; D gene: -; clone size: -; J gene: TRBJ2-7; V gene: TRBV6-1
CDR3 DNA: TGCGCCAGCAGCCAAGATTACGGAGCCTACGAGCAGTACTTC; CDR3 protein: CASSQDYGAYEQYF; D gene: -; clone size: -; J gene: TRBJ2-7; V gene: TRBV4-3
CDR3 DNA: TGCAGCGCTGGGACAGGGAGAAATTCACCCCTCCACTTT; CDR3 protein: CSAGTGRNSPLHF; D gene: TRBD1; clone size: -; J gene: TRBJ1-6; V gene: TRBV29-1
CDR3 DNA: TGTGCCACCTCCTCAAGGGGAATGTGGCAGCCCCAGCATTTT; CDR3 protein: CATSSRGMWQPQHF; D gene: -; clone size: medium-sized; J gene: TRBJ1-5; V gene: TRBV6-1
CDR3 DNA: TGCGCCAGCAACCTAGACGGGGGATACGAGCAGTACTTC; CDR3 protein: CASNLDGGYEQYF; D gene: -; clone size: -; J gene: TRBJ2-7; V gene: TRBV5-1
CDR3 DNA: TGTGCCAGCAGTTTAGAGCGGGCTAGCGGGAAAGAGACCCAGTACTTC; CDR3 protein: CASSLERASGKETQYF; D gene: TRBD2; clone size: -; J gene: TRBJ2-5; V gene: TRBV28
CDR3 DNA: TGTGCCAGCAACTCCGGGACAGGGACCTACGAGCAGTACTTC; CDR3 protein: CASNSGTGTYEQYF; D gene: TRBD1; clone size: -; J gene: TRBJ2-7; V gene: TRBV7-9
CDR3 DNA: TGTGCCAGCAGCCTGACAGTTCTCTACGAGCAGTACTTC; CDR3 protein: CASSLTVLYEQYF; D gene: -; clone size: -; J gene: TRBJ2-7; V gene: TRBV28
CDR3 DNA: TGCGCCAGCAGCCAAGACACAGGCGTGAATCAGCCCCAGCATTTT; CDR3 protein: CASSQDTGVNQPQHF; D gene: -; clone size: -; J gene: TRBJ1-5; V gene: TRBV4-1
CDR3 DNA: TGCGCCAGCAGCCAAGATCTCGGGACTAGCGGGTTCTCCACAGATACGCAGTATTTT; CDR3 protein: CASSQDLGTSGFSTDTQYF; D gene: TRBD2; clone size: -; J gene: TRBJ2-3; V gene: TRBV4-3
CDR3 DNA: TGTGCCAGCAGTTTCCGGGACAAAGCGGCCGAGCAGTACTTC; CDR3 protein: CASSFRDKAAEQYF; D gene: -; clone size: -; J gene: TRBJ2-7; V gene: TRBV27
CDR3 DNA: TGTGCCAGCAGGAGGGCGGGCACCGGGGAGCTGTTTTTT; CDR3 protein: CASRRAGTGELFF; D gene: -; clone size: few; J gene: TRBJ2-2; V gene: TRBV28
CDR3 DNA: TGTGCCAGCAGTTTACCAAACAGGGACTACGAGCAGTACTTC; CDR3 protein: CASSLPNRDYEQYF; D gene: -; clone size: -; J gene: TRBJ2-7; V gene: TRBV28
CDR3 DNA: TGTGCCAGCAGTTACTCCCCGGGGAGTGGGTGGTCGTATTTT; CDR3 protein: CASSYSPGSGWSYF; D gene: -; clone size: -; J gene: TRBJ2-3; V gene: TRBV6-5
CDR3 DNA: TGTGCCAGCAGTTTCCAGGGGGTCATCAATGAGCAGTTCTTC; CDR3 protein: CASSFQGVINEQFF; D gene: TRBD1; clone size: -; J gene: TRBJ2-1; V gene: TRBV27
CDR3 DNA: TGCGCCAGCAGCGACAGGGGGAGTTCTGGGGCCAACGTCCTGACTTTC; CDR3 protein: CASSDRGSSGANVLTF; D gene: TRBD1; clone size: -; J gene: TRBJ2-6; V gene: TRBV10-2
CDR3 DNA: TGTGCCAGCGGAGGACAGGGTAATCAGCCCCAGCATTTT; CDR3 protein: CASGGQGNQPQHF; D gene: TRBD1; clone size: -; J gene: TRBJ1-5; V gene: TRBV2
CDR3 DNA: TGTGCCAGCAGCTTTGCCGGCGGGGCTTACTACAATGAGCAGTTCTTC; CDR3 protein: CASSFAGGAYYNEQFF; D gene: -; clone size: -; J gene: TRBJ2-1; V gene: TRBV11-2
CDR3 DNA: TGTGCCAGCAGTAGGCCCGGGACAGGGGAAAATAAGCAGTACTTC; CDR3 protein: CASSRPGTGENKQYF; D gene: TRBD1; clone size: -; J gene: TRBJ2-7; V gene: TRBV28
CDR3 DNA: TGTGCCAGCAGTGCCCCACGGTTCTCTGGGGCCAACGTCCTGACTTTC; CDR3 protein: CASSAPRFSGANVLTF; D gene: -; clone size: -; J gene: TRBJ2-6; V gene: TRBV6-4
CDR3 DNA: TGTGCCAGCAGTTTCGGACACGGCAACACTGAAGCTTTCTTT; CDR3 protein: CASSFGHGNTEAFF; D gene: -; clone size: -; J gene: TRBJ1-1; V gene: TRBV6-6
CDR3 DNA: TGTGCCAGCAGCTTAGGAGGGAACAATTCACCCCTCCACTTT; CDR3 protein: CASSLGGNNSPLHF; D gene: -; clone size: -; J gene: TRBJ1-6; V gene: TRBV7-2
CDR3 DNA: TGTGCCAGCAGTAATAGCGGGAGGGTGTCCTACGAGCAGTACTTC; CDR3 protein: CASSNSGRVSYEQYF; D gene: TRBD2; clone size: -; J gene: TRBJ2-7; V gene: TRBV28
CDR3 DNA: TGTGCCAGCAGCTTATCAGGCTACCAAGAGACCCAGTACTTC; CDR3 protein: CASSLSGYQETQYF; D gene: -; clone size: -; J gene: TRBJ2-5; V gene: TRBV7-2
CDR3 DNA: TGTGCCAGCAGCCAGGGCCTTAATCAGCCCCAGCATTTT; CDR3 protein: CASSQGLNQPQHF; D gene: -; clone size: -; J gene: TRBJ1-5; V gene: TRBV5-8
CDR3 DNA: TGTGCCAGCAGTTTTCAGCGGGTGACAGACGAATACGAGCAGTACTTC; CDR3 protein: CASSFQRVTDEYEQYF; D gene: -; clone size: -; J gene: TRBJ2-7; V gene: TRBV27